Below, 20 T cell receptor beta chains from the same sample are listed, as sequenced in a study of blood T cell repertoires in COVID-19. Assay: immunoSEQ multiplex PCR; the TCRdb copy retains only in-frame clones and omits some. Of roughly 84,000 clones in the sample, approximately 78% were seen once. Material: peripheral blood. The receptors originated from a man aged 60-69 years with COVID-19, enrolled during active disease.

This clone was observed a single time. This sequence joins TRBV6-5 and TRBJ1-6; D is undetermined. The V end was cut by 0 bases, the J end by 4 bases, with 10 bases between. This CDR3 has 16 amino acids. Germline-derived CDR1 and CDR2 are MNHEY and SVGAGI. CDR3 in amino acids: CASSYSPPQYNSPLHF. CDR3 sequence (DNA): TGTGCCAGCAGTTACTCACCCCCCCAGTATAATTCACCCCTCCACTTT.

The chain links TRBV19 to TRBJ2-7; tentative D call: TRBD2 (6 bases). The CDR3 contains 14 residues. Germline CDR1 and CDR2: LNHDA and SQIVND (reference sequence). The germline V and J ends were trimmed by 3 bases and 3 bases, with 12 bases remaining between them. Written as DNA, the CDR3 is TGTGCCAGTAGTATGTCGGGAGCACGCTACGAGCAGTACTTC. The encoded protein is CASSMSGARYEQYF.

The chain is built from TRBV9 and TRBJ2-3; the match to TRBD2 covers 11 bases. CDR1 SGDLS and CDR2 YYNGEE come from the germline V gene. The CDR3 extends over 17 amino acids. Losses at the gene ends were 3 bases for V and 0 bases for J; bases not matched to a gene: 6. Here the CDR3 DNA reads TGTGCCAGCAGCGCTAACCTAGCGGGGGGTAGCACAGATACGCAGTATTTT. This translates into CASSANLAGGSTDTQYF.

This chain links TRBV21-1 with TRBJ2-5; TRBD1, the table's D call, lacks a check against the DNA. TRBV21-1 has pseudogene status. The CDR3 spans 16 residues. The CDR3 spells CASSNLRNRVQETQYF. The CDR3 nucleotides are TGTGCCAGCAGCAATTTGAGGAACAGGGTCCAAGAGACCCAGTACTTC.

A few counts support this clone. The chain uses TRBV19 and TRBJ2-1, with D possibly TRBD2 on 5 matching bases. Germline V gene sequence: CDR1 LNHDA, CDR2 SQIVND (reference sequence). Trimming pared 8 bases from V and 0 bases from J, leaving 14 bases between. The CDR3 extends over 15 amino acids. In DNA form, the CDR3 reads TGTGCCAGTCAAATTCGGGAAAGCTCCTACAATGAGCAGTTCTTC. It codes for CASQIRESSYNEQFF.

J is TRBJ1-2 and V is TRBV27; D is unclear. The CDR3 runs to 14 residues. Trimming stripped 6 bases from V and 0 bases from J, with 11 bases between. Germline CDR1 MNHEY, CDR2 SMNVEV (reference sequence). In nucleotides, the CDR3 is TGTGCCAGCAGAGTGGCGGGAGCTAACTATGGCTACACCTTC. Protein sequence: CASRVAGANYGYTF.

The rearrangement joins TRBV5-1 to TRBJ2-7; perhaps TRBD2 as D (6 bases). This CDR3 is built from 14 residues. Germline V gene lookup returns CDR1 SGHRS and CDR2 YFSETQ. V lost 2 bases and J 2 bases, leaving 11 bases between the germline ends. This CDR3 is CASSFGGNAYEQYF. CDR3 bases: TGCGCCAGCAGCTTCGGGGGTAATGCCTACGAGCAGTACTTC.

As DNA, the CDR3 is TGTGCCAGCAGGGTGGGGGAGGGCACAGATACGCAGTATTTT. Amino acids: CASRVGEGTDTQYF. This chain uses TRBV6-5 with TRBJ2-3, with D possibly being TRBD2 (6 bases). CDR3 length: 14 amino acids. Trimming removed 6 bases from V and 1 base from J, with 11 bases in between. Germline loops: CDR1 MNHEY, CDR2 SVGAGI.

The chain uses TRBV7-9 and TRBJ1-4, with 8 nucleotides matching TRBD1. Looked up from germline, CDR1 is SEHNR and CDR2 is FQNEAQ (reference sequence). This CDR3 contains 16 residues. Losses at the gene ends were 4 bases for V and 7 bases for J; bases not matched to a gene: 11. The CDR3 nucleotides are TGTGCCAGCAGCTCGTCGGACAGGGTCGGCGTTGAAAAACTGTTTTTT. Residues: CASSSSDRVGVEKLFF. Using reference TRBV7-9 and TRBJ1-4 for the parts outside the CDR3, the full variable domain is DTGVSQNPRHKITKRGQNVTFRCDPISEHNRLYWYRQTLGQGPEFLTYFQNEAQLEKSRLLSDRFSAERPKGSFSTLEIQRTEQGDSAMYLCASSSSDRVGVEKLFFGSGTQLSVL.

V and J are TRBV25-1 and TRBJ2-5; unclear D gene. Germline lookup yields CDR1 MGHDK and CDR2 SYGVNS. The V end lost 0 bases, the J end lost 4 bases, and 3 bases lay between the germline ends. The CDR3 is 12 residues long. The CDR3 DNA sequence: TGTGCCAGCAGTGAATATCGAGAGACCCAGTACTTC. Translating gives CASSEYRETQYF.

This clone has a handful of counts. V usage is TRBV6-5 and J usage is TRBJ2-3, with 9 bases fitting TRBD2. The CDR3 loop spans 15 amino acids. V lost 6 bases and J lost 0; bases outside the gene matches: 4. Germline CDR1 reads MNHEY; CDR2 reads SVGAGI. This chain's CDR3 is CASRWGLASTDTQYF. The CDR3 DNA is TGTGCCAGCAGGTGGGGACTAGCAAGCACAGATACGCAGTATTTT.

V and J are TRBV5-1 and TRBJ1-6, with D possibly TRBD1 on 5 matching bases. V gave up 5 bases and J gave up 11 bases, with 14 bases separating them. CDR3 length: 13 amino acids. Germline values: CDR1 SGHRS, CDR2 YFSETQ. Here the CDR3 reads CASRQDTIAPLHF. CDR3 nucleotides: TGCGCCAGCAGACAGGACACCATAGCACCCCTCCACTTT.

The chain combines TRBV9 with TRBJ2-3; 9 bases are a match to TRBD2. Germline lookup yields CDR1 SGDLS and CDR2 YYNGEE. Unmatched junction bases numbered 10, after V lost 4 bases and J lost 4 bases. The CDR3 runs to 16 residues. In DNA form, the CDR3 reads TGTGCCAGCAGCACTCGGGGTAGCGGGAGTTCAGATACGCAGTATTTT. It yields the protein CASSTRGSGSSDTQYF.

This clone was seen more than once but under ten times. This rearrangement joins TRBV10-3 to TRBJ2-1; D is unresolved. V gave up 7 bases and J gave up 0 bases, with 13 bases separating them. The CDR3 length is 15 residues. Germline V lookup: CDR1 ENHRY, CDR2 SYGVKD. The DNA for the CDR3 is TGTGCCATCAACTCCGGGTCCGGCTCCTACAATGAGCAGTTCTTC. Translating it yields CAINSGSGSYNEQFF.

The chain uses TRBV6-2 or TRBV6-3 and TRBJ1-3; D remains ambiguous. The CDR3 covers 13 residues. V was cut by 4 bases and J by 4 bases, with 8 bases left in between. Germline CDR1 reads MNHEY; CDR2 reads SVGEGT. DNA for the CDR3: TGTGCCAGCAGTTTGACTCAAGGAAACACCATATATTTT. Its protein product is CASSLTQGNTIYF.

The rearrangement joins TRBV7-9 to TRBJ2-6, with a tentative D call TRBD1 (6 bases). The germline V and J ends were trimmed by 2 bases and 6 bases, with 11 bases remaining between them. The CDR3 is 15 amino acids. In germline, CDR1 is SEHNR, CDR2 FQNEAQ (reference sequence). The CDR3 spells CASSLLGAMANVLTF. The CDR3 nucleotides are TGTGCCAGCAGCTTACTGGGGGCCATGGCCAACGTCCTGACTTTC.

V and J are TRBV19 and TRBJ2-1; TRBD2 aligns across 8 bases. J lost 4 bases, V lost 5 bases, and 7 bases had no gene match. This CDR3 comprises 15 residues. Germline CDR1 and CDR2: LNHDA and SQIVND (reference sequence). CDR3 DNA: TGTGCCAGTAGTGAAACTAGCGGAGCTTACAATGAGCAGTTCTTC. It specifies CASSETSGAYNEQFF.

The V call is TRBV11-3, the J call TRBJ2-7; D is perhaps TRBD1 (6 bases). CDR1 SGHNT and CDR2 YENEEA come from the germline V gene. The CDR3 length is 15 residues. Trimming took off 2 bases at V and 1 base at J, with 12 bases between the two ends. CDR3: CASSLTRQESYEQYF. The CDR3 DNA reads TGTGCCAGCAGCTTAACTCGACAGGAATCCTACGAGCAGTACTTC.

This sequence joins TRBV19 and TRBJ2-5; 8 bases line up with TRBD2. The ends lost 5 bases at V and 5 bases at J; junction bases unmatched: 10. CDR3 size: 15 residues. The germline V gene has CDR1 LNHDA and CDR2 SQIVND (reference sequence). As DNA, the CDR3 is TGTGCCAGTAGTGCTCCCAGCGGGGGAAAGGAGACCCAGTACTTC. It translates to CASSAPSGGKETQYF.

This chain connects TRBV5-8 to TRBJ1-5, with D hard to call. The germline gives CDR1 SGHTS, CDR2 YDEGEE. This CDR3 has 12 amino acids. V gave up 0 bases and J gave up 10 bases, with 8 bases separating them. The CDR3 DNA follows: TGTGCCAGCAGCTTGGAACAGACCCCCCAGCATTTT. It yields the protein CASSLEQTPQHF. The full variable domain, rest sourced from reference TRBV5-8 and TRBJ1-5, is EAGVTQSPTHLIKTRGQQATLRCSPISGHTSVYWYQQALGLGLQFLLWYDEGEERNRGNFPPRFSGRQFPNYSSELNVNALELEDSALYLCASSLEQTPQHFGDGTRLSIL.